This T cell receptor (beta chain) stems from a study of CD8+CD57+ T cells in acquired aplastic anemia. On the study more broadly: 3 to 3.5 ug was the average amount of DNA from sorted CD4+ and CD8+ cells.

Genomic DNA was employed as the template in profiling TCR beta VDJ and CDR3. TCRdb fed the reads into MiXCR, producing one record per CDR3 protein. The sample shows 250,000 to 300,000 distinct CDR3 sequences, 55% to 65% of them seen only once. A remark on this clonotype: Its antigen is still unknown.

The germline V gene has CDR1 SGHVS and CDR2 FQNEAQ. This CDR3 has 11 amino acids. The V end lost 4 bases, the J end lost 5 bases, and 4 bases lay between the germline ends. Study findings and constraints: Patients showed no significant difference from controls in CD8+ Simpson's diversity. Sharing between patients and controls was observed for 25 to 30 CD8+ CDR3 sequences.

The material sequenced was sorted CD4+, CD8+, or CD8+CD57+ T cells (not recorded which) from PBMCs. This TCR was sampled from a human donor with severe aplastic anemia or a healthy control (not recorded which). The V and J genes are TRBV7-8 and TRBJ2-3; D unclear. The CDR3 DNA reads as TGTGCCAGCAGCTCCGAAGATACGCAGTATTTT. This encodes CASSSEDTQYF.